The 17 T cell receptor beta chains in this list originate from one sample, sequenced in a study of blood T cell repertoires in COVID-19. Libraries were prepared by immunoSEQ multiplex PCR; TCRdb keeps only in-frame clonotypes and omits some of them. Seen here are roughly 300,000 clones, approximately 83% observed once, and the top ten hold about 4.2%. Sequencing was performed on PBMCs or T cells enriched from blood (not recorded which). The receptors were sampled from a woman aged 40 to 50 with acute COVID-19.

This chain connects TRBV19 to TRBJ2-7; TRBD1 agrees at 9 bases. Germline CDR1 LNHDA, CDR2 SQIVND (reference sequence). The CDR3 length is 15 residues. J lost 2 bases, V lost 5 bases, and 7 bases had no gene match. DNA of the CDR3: TGTGCCAGTAGTGGAGTGGGACAGGGCACCTACGAGCAGTACTTC. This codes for CASSGVGQGTYEQYF.

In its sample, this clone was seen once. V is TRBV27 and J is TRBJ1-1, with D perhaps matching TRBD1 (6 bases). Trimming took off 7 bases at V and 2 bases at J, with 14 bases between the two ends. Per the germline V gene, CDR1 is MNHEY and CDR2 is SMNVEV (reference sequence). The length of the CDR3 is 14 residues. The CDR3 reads CASTPLDRNTEAFF. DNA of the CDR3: TGTGCCAGCACCCCTTTGGACAGAAACACTGAAGCTTTCTTT.

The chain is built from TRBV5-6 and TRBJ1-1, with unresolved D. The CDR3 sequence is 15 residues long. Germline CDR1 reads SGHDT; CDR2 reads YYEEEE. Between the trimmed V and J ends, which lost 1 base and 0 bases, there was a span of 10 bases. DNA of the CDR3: TGTGCCAGCAGCTTGTATATGGCAGTGAACACTGAAGCTTTCTTT. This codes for CASSLYMAVNTEAFF.

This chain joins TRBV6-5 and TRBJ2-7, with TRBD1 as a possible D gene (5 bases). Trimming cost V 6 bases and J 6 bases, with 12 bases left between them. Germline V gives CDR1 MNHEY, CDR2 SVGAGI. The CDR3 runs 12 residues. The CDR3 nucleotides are TGTGCCAGCAGGCTCAGGGTTGGCGAGCAGTACTTC. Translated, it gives CASRLRVGEQYF.

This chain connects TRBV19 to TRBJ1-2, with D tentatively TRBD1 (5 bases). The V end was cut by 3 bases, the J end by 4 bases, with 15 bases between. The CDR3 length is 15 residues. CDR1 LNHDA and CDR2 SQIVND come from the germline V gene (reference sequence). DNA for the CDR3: TGTGCCAGTAGTATCGACAGCCCCACACGCTATGGCTACACCTTC. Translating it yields CASSIDSPTRYGYTF.

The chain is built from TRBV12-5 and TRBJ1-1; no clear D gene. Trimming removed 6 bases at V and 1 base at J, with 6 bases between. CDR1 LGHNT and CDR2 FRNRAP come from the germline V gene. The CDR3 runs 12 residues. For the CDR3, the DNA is TGTGCTAGTGGAGCACCGAACACTGAAGCTTTCTTT. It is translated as CASGAPNTEAFF.

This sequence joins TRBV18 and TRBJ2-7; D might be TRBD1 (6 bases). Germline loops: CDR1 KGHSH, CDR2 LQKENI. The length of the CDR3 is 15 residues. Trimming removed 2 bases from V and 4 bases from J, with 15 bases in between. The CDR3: CASSPKVGAQYEQYF. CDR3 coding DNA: TGTGCCAGCTCACCAAAAGTGGGGGCGCAGTACGAGCAGTACTTC.

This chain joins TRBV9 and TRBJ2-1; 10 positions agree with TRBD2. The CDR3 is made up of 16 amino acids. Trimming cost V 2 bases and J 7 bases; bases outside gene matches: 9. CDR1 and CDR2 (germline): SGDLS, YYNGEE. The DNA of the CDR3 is TGTGCCAGCAGCGTTTTAAGCGGGGGGGCCTTGAATGAGCAGTTCTTC. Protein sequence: CASSVLSGGALNEQFF.

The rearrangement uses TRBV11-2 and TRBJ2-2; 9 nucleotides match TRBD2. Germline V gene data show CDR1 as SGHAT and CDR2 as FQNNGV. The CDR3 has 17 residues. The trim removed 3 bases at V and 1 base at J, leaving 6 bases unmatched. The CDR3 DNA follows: TGTGCCAGCAGCTTCAAGGATAGCGGGAGGAACACCGGGGAGCTGTTTTTT. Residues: CASSFKDSGRNTGELFF. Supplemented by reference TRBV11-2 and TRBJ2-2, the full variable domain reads EAGVAQSPRYKIIEKRQSVAFWCNPISGHATLYWYQQILGQGPKLLIQFQNNGVVDDSQLPKDRFSAERLKGVDSTLKIQPAKLEDSAVYLCASSFKDSGRNTGELFFGEGSRLTVL.

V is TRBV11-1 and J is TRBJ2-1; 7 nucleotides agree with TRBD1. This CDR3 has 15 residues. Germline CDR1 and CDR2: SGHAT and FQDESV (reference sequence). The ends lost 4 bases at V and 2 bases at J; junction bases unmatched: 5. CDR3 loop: CASSSGTVAYNEQFF. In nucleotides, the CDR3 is TGTGCCAGCAGCTCAGGGACAGTAGCCTACAATGAGCAGTTCTTC. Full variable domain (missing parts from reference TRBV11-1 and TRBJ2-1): EAEVAQSPRYKITEKSQAVAFWCDPISGHATLYWYRQILGQGPELLVQFQDESVVDDSQLPKDRFSAERLKGVDSTLKIQPAELGDSAMYLCASSSGTVAYNEQFFGPGTRLTVL.

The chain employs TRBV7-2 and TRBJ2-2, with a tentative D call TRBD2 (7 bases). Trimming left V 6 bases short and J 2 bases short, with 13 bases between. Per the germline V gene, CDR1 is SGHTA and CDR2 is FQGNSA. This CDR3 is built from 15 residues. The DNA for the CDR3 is TGTGCCAGCAGTGCGGGGGCGGTAAACACCGGGGAGCTGTTTTTT. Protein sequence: CASSAGAVNTGELFF.

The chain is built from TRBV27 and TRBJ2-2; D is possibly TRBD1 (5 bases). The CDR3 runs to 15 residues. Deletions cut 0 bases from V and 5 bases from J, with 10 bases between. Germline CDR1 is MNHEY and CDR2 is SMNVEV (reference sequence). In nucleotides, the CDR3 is TGTGCCAGCAGTTTATCGATCAAGGGGACCGGGGAGCTGTTTTTT. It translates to CASSLSIKGTGELFF.

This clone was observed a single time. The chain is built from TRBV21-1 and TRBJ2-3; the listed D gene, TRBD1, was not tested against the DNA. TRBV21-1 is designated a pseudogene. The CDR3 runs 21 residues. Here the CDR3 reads CASSKALEIGDRVDSTDTQYF. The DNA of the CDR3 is TGTGCCAGCAGCAAAGCATTGGAGATTGGGGACAGGGTGGATAGCACAGATACGCAGTATTTT.

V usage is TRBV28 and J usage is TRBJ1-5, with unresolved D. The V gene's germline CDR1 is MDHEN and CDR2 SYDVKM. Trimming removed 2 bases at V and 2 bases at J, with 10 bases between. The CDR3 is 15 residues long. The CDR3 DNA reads TGTGCCAGCAGTTTAGAGGGTATGGGCAATCAGCCCCAGCATTTT. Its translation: CASSLEGMGNQPQHF.

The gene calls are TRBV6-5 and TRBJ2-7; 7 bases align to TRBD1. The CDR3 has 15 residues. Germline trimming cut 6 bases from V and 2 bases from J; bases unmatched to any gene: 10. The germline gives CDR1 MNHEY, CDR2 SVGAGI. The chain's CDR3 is CASSQIRQGTYEQYF. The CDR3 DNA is TGTGCCAGCAGCCAGATTCGACAGGGAACCTACGAGCAGTACTTC.

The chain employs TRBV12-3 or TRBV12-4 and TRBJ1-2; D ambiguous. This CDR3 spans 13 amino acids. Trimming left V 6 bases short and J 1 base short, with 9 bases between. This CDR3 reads CASSRGVNYGYTF. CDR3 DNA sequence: TGTGCCAGCAGCCGGGGAGTTAACTATGGCTACACCTTC.

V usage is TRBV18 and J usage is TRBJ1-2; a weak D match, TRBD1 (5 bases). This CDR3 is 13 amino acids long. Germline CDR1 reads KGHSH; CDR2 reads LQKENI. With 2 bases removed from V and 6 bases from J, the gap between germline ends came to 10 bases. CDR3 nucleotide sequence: TGTGCCAGCTCACCAGGGGGAGGAGATGGCTACACCTTC. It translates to CASSPGGGDGYTF.